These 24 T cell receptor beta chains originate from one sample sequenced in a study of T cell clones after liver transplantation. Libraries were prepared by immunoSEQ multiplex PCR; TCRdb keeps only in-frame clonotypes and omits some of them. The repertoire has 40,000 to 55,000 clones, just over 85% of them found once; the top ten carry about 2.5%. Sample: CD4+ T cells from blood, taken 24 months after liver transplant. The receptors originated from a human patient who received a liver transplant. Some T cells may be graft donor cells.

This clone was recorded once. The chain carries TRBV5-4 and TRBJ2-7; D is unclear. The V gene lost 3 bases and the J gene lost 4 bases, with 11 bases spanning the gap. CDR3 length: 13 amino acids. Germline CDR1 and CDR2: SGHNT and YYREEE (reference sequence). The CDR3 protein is CASSSPGGYEQYF. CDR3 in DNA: TGTGCCAGCAGCTCCCCGGGTGGATACGAGCAGTACTTC.

The CDR3 DNA reads TGTGCCAGCCAGAGCTCCTATAATTCACCCCTCCACTTT. The encoded protein is CASQSSYNSPLHF. The V gene is TRBV18, the J gene TRBJ1-6; no reliable D call. In germline, CDR1 is KGHSH, CDR2 LQKENI. The length of the CDR3 is 13 residues. Trimming shortened V by 8 bases and J by 0 bases, and 5 bases separated the two germline ends.

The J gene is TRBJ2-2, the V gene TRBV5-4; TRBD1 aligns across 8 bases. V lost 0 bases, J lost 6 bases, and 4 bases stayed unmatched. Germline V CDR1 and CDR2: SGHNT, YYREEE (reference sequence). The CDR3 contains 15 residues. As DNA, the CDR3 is TGTGCCAGCAGCTTGGCCCGGACAGGGCCCGGGGAGCTGTTTTTT. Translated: CASSLARTGPGELFF.

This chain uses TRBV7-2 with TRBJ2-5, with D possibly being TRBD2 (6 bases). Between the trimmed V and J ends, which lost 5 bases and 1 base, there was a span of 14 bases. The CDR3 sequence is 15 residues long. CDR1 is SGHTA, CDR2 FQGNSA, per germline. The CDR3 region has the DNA TGTGCCAGCAGCAACCGACTAGATCGCCAAGAGACCCAGTACTTC. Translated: CASSNRLDRQETQYF.

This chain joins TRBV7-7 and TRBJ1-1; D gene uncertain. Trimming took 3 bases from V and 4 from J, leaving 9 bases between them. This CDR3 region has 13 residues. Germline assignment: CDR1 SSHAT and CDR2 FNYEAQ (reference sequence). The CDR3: CASSLALGTEAFF. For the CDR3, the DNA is TGTGCCAGCAGCTTGGCGTTGGGCACTGAAGCTTTCTTT.

The CDR3: CASSFTGTGETQYF. The CDR3 DNA sequence: TGTGCCAGCAGCTTCACCGGGACAGGGGAGACCCAGTACTTC. The genes are TRBV7-7 and TRBJ2-5; the match to TRBD1 covers 9 bases. The germline gives CDR1 SSHAT, CDR2 FNYEAQ (reference sequence). The V gene end was trimmed by 3 bases and the J gene end by 5 bases; junction bases not matched to a gene: 4. This CDR3 has 14 residues.

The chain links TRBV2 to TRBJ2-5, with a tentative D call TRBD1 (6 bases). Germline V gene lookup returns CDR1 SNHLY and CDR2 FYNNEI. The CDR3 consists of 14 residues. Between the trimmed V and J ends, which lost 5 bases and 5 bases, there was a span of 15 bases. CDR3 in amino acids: CASSYREGWETQYF. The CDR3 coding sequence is TGTGCCAGCAGTTACAGGGAAGGTTGGGAGACCCAGTACTTC.

CDR3 coding DNA: TGTGCCAGCAGCAGAAGGGGGCTTCAAAATGAGCAGTTCTTC. Protein: CASSRRGLQNEQFF. The chain couples TRBV6-4 to TRBJ2-1; TRBD1 matches at 7 bases. Germline V gives CDR1 MRHNA, CDR2 SNTAGT. This CDR3 is built from 14 residues. V was pared by 6 bases and J by 7 bases, with 9 bases of the junction left unmatched.

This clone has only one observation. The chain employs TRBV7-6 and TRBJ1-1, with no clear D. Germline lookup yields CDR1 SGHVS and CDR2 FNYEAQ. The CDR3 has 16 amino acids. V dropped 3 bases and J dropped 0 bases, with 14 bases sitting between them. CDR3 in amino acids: CASSFLSGGLNTEAFF. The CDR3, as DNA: TGTGCCAGCAGCTTTTTGAGTGGAGGGCTGAACACTGAAGCTTTCTTT.

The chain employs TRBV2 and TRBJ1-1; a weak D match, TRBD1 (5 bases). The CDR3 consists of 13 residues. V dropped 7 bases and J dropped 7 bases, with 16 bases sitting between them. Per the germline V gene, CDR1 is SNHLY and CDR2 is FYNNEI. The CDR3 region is CASTGRVSGEAFF. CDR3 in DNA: TGTGCCAGCACGGGGCGGGTCAGTGGTGAAGCTTTCTTT.

The CDR3 protein is CASSLGQGNNSPLHF. CDR3 nucleotide sequence: TGCGCCAGCAGCTTGGGGCAGGGAAATAATTCACCCCTCCACTTT. The V call is TRBV5-1, the J call TRBJ1-6; perhaps TRBD1 as D (5 bases). Germline V gene sequence: CDR1 SGHRS, CDR2 YFSETQ. This CDR3 spans 15 amino acids. V was shortened by 0 bases and J by 5 bases, with 9 bases between the two germline ends.

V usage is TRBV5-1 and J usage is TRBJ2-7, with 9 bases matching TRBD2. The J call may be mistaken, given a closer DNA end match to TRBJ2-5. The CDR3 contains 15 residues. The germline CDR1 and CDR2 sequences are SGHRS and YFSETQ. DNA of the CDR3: TGCGCCAGCAGCCTGATAGCGGGGGTGCAAGAGACCCAGTACTTC. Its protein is CASSLIAGVQETQYF.

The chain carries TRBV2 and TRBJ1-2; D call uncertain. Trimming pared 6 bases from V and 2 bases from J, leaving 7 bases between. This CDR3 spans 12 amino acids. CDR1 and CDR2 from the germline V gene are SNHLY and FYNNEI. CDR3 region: CASRAENYGYTF. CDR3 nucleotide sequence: TGTGCCAGCAGGGCAGAAAACTATGGCTACACCTTC.

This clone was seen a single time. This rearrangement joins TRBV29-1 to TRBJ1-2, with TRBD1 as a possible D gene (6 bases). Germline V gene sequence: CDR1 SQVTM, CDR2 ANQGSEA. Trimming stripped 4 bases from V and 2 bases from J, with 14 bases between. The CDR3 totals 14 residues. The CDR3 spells CSVGGAGENYGYTF. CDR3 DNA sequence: TGCAGCGTTGGGGGGGCAGGCGAGAACTATGGCTACACCTTC.

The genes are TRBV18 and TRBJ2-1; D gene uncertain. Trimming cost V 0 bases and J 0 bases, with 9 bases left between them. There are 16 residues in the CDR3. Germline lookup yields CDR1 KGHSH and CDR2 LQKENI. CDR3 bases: TGTGCCAGCTCACCACCGATCCAGAGCTCCTACAATGAGCAGTTCTTC. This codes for CASSPPIQSSYNEQFF.

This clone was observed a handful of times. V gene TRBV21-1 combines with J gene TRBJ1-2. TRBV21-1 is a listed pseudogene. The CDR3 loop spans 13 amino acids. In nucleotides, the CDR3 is TGTGCCAGCAGCCTGGGAGTTAACTATGGCTACACCTTC. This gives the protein CASSLGVNYGYTF.

CDR3 sequence reads: CATSRDSGRGRIGEQYF. In DNA, the CDR3 is TGTGCCACCAGCAGAGATTCGGGCCGCGGGAGGATCGGGGAGCAGTACTTC. The chain uses TRBV15 and TRBJ2-7; the match to TRBD2 covers 8 bases. There are 17 residues in the CDR3. Per the germline V gene, CDR1 is LNHNV and CDR2 is YYDKDF (reference sequence). V shed 0 bases and J 7 bases; nucleotides not matched to a gene: 14.

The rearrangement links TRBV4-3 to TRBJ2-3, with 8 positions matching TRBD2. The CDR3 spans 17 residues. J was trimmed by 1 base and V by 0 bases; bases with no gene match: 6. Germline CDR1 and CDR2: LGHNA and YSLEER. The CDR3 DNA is TGCGCCAGCAGCCAAGACGGCGGGCGGGGGGGCACAGATACGCAGTATTTT. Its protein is CASSQDGGRGGTDTQYF.

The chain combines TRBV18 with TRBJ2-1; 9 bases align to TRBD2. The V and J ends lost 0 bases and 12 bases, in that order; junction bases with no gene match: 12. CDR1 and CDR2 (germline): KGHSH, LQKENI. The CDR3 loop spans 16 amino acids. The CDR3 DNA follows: TGTGCCAGCTCACCACCGACTAGCGGATCGTCGGGGGGGCAGTTCTTC. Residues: CASSPPTSGSSGGQFF. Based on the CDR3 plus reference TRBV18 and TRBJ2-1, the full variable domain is NAGVMQNPRHLVRRRGQEARLRCSPMKGHSHVYWYRQLPEEGLKFMVYLQKENIIDESGMPKERFSAEFPKEGPSILRIQQVVRGDSAAYFCASSPPTSGSSGGQFFGPGTRLTVL.

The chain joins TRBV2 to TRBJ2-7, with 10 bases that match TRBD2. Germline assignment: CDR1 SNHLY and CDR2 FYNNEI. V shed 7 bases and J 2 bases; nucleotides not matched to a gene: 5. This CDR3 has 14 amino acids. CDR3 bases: TGTGCCAGCATCCTGCTAGCGGGGGCCTACGAGCAGTACTTC. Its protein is CASILLAGAYEQYF.

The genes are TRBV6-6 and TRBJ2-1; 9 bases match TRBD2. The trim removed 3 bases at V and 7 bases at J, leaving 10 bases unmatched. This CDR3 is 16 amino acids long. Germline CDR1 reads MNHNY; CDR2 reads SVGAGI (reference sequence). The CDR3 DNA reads TGTGCCAGCAGTTATCGTCCTAGCGGGGAGGGTAATGAGCAGTTCTTC. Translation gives CASSYRPSGEGNEQFF.

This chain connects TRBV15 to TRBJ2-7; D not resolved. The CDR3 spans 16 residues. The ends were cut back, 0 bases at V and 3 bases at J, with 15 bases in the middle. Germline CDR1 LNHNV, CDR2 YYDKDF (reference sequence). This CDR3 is CATSRDLGIGNYEQYF. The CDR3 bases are TGTGCCACCAGCAGAGATCTGGGGATAGGGAACTACGAGCAGTACTTC.

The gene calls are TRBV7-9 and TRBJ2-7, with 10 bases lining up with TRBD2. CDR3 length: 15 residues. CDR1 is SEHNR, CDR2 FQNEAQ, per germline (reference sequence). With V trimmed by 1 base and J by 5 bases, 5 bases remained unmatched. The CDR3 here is CASSLVSGRAHEQYF. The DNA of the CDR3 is TGTGCCAGCAGCTTAGTGAGCGGGAGGGCCCACGAGCAGTACTTC. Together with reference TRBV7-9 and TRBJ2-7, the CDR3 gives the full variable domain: DTGVSQNPRHKITKRGQNVTFRCDPISEHNRLYWYRQTLGQGPEFLTYFQNEAQLEKSRLLSDRFSAERPKGSFSTLEIQRTEQGDSAMYLCASSLVSGRAHEQYFGPGTRLTVT.

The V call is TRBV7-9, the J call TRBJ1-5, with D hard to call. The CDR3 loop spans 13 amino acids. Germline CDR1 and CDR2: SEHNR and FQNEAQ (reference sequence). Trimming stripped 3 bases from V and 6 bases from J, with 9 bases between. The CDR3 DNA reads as TGTGCCAGCAGCTTCTCTGACTCTCAGCCCCAGCATTTT. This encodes CASSFSDSQPQHF.